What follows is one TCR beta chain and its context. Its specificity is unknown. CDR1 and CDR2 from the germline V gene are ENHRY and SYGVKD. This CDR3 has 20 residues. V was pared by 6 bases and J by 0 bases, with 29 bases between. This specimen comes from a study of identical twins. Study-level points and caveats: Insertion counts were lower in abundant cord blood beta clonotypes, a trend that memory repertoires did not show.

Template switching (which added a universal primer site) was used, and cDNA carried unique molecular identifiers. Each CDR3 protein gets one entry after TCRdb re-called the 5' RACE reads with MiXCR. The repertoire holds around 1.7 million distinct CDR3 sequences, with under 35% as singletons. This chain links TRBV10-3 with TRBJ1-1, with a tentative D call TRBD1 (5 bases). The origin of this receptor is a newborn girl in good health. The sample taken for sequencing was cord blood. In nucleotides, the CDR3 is TGTGCCATCAGGGGGCACCACCGGGACCCATTAGACGGGCTGAACACTGAAGCTTTCTTT. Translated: CAIRGHHRDPLDGLNTEAFF.